These 10 T cell receptor beta chains were all obtained from the same sample, sequenced in a study of T cells in Graves' hyperthyroidism and ophthalmopathy. RNA transcripts served as the template for amplifying TCR beta CDR3 regions. HTBI primers were the set used in a first-round RT-PCR of the TCR CDR3. One entry per CDR3 protein, called by TCRdb with MiXCR from the multiplex PCR reads. The sample carries some 250,000 distinct CDR3 sequences, nearly 15% recorded once. Sequences were obtained from blood. Receptors were obtained from a woman aged 45 to 65 with Graves' hyperthyroidism that later progressed to Graves' ophthalmopathy.

This clonotype occurred many times. The chain is built from TRBV6-5 and TRBJ2-1; 7 bases fit TRBD2. Losses at the gene ends were 0 bases for V and 10 bases for J; bases not matched to a gene: 12. The CDR3 is made up of 16 amino acids. Germline V gene lookup returns CDR1 MNHEY and CDR2 SVGAGI. This CDR3 reads CASSYSTGGSQREQFF. The CDR3 DNA reads TGTGCCAGCAGTTACTCAACGGGAGGCTCCCAAAGGGAGCAGTTCTTC.

The table lists this clonotype with many counts. This chain uses TRBV28 with TRBJ2-1; tentatively, D is TRBD1 (5 bases). The V and J ends lost 5 bases and 7 bases respectively, with 15 bases between them. The CDR3 has 14 residues. Germline CDR1 MDHEN, CDR2 SYDVKM. CDR3 nucleotide sequence: TGTGCCAGCAGTAGAACAGGTATCTGGAATGAGCAGTTCTTC. This gives the protein CASSRTGIWNEQFF.

This clonotype was counted many times. The chain couples TRBV5-5 to TRBJ1-1; a possible D gene is TRBD1 (6 bases). The germline V gene has CDR1 SGHKS and CDR2 YYEKEE (reference sequence). This CDR3 is built from 13 residues. V lost 5 bases and J lost 7, with 15 bases in between. The CDR3: CASRAGARGEAFF. In DNA form, the CDR3 reads TGTGCCAGCAGGGCGGGGGCCAGGGGTGAAGCTTTCTTT.

This clonotype was recorded a few times. The chain combines TRBV20-1 with TRBJ2-6, with unresolved D. Germline V lookup: CDR1 DFQATT, CDR2 SNEGSKA (reference sequence). V was shortened by 3 bases and J by 0 bases, with 6 bases between the two germline ends. The CDR3 is 14 residues long. The CDR3: CSASLFSGANVLTF. Written as DNA, the CDR3 is TGCAGTGCTAGTCTCTTCTCTGGGGCCAACGTCCTGACTTTC.

This clonotype was observed a handful of times. One base away lies a much larger clone, so this may be a sequencing read error. This chain uses TRBV20-1 with TRBJ2-5; tentative D call: TRBD2 (6 bases). V was trimmed by 6 bases and J by 9 bases, leaving 11 bases between them. This CDR3 comprises 10 residues. Germline V gene lookup returns CDR1 DFQATT and CDR2 SNEGSKA (reference sequence). CDR3 DNA sequence: TGCAGTGCAAACCGGGAGTCCCAGTACTTC. This gives the protein CSANRESQYF.

This clonotype was picked up one time. The chain recombines TRBV19 with TRBJ2-1; maybe TRBD1 (5 bases). In germline, CDR1 is LNHDA, CDR2 SQIVND (reference sequence). The CDR3 sequence is 15 residues long. The germline V and J ends were trimmed by 5 bases and 7 bases, with 18 bases remaining between them. In DNA form, the CDR3 reads TGTGCCAGTAGTCCCCTTTGGCAGGGTGGAAATGAGCAGTTCTTC. This translates into CASSPLWQGGNEQFF.

The sample holds many counts of this clonotype. The genes are TRBV5-1 and TRBJ1-2, with TRBD1 matching 9 bases. V trimming: 4 bases; J trimming: 8 bases; junction bases outside the gene matches: 12. Germline assignment: CDR1 SGHRS and CDR2 YFSETQ. This CDR3 has 15 amino acids. The CDR3 loop reads CASSRIPGQGLGYTF. In DNA, the CDR3 is TGCGCCAGCAGCCGAATTCCGGGACAGGGTTTGGGCTACACCTTC.

This clonotype has a count of ten or more. The genes are TRBV20-1 and TRBJ2-7; 9 bases align to TRBD1. Per germline, CDR1 DFQATT and CDR2 SNEGSKA (reference sequence). The CDR3 is made up of 13 amino acids. Unmatched junction bases numbered 6, after V lost 6 bases and J lost 3 bases. The DNA of the CDR3 is TGCAGTGCCTCCGGGACAGGGTTCTACGAGCAGTACTTC. This gives the protein CSASGTGFYEQYF.

The gene calls are TRBV27 and TRBJ2-1; 8 bases are a match to TRBD1. V gave up 8 bases and J gave up 9 bases; unmatched junction bases: 6. The CDR3 loop spans 12 amino acids. CDR1 is MNHEY, CDR2 SMNVEV, per germline (reference sequence). CDR3 coding DNA: TGTGCCAGCGGAATAACAGGGGGTGAGCAGTTCTTC. Protein product: CASGITGGEQFF.

Many counts were recorded for this clonotype. The V gene is TRBV6-1, the J gene TRBJ1-5; 7 bases align to TRBD1. CDR1 and CDR2 (germline): MNHNS, SASEGT. The CDR3 covers 15 residues. Unmatched junction bases numbered 6, after V lost 4 bases and J lost 3 bases. The CDR3 bases are TGTGCCAGCAGTGGACAGGGCACCTACAATCAGCCCCAGCATTTT. Translated: CASSGQGTYNQPQHF.